This T cell receptor beta chain derives from a study of beta chain features in type 1 diabetes. CDR1 and CDR2 from the germline V gene are SGDLS and YYNGEE. The CDR3 runs to 15 residues. V lost 4 bases and J lost 7; bases outside the gene matches: 8. Points from the study as a whole: HLA effects on TCRB rearrangement stayed unresolved here. Patients with Type 1 diabetes showed moderately but significantly shorter TCRB CDR3s in all four CD4+ subsets.

Every bit of the isolated RNA underwent reverse transcription, so sequencing read expressed TCRB transcripts. Clones were sequenced by immunoSEQ multiplex PCR, and TCRdb holds only the in-frame ones, with some missing. Counted here are around 250,000 clones, roughly 20% occurring once; the ten biggest clones make up around 0.029%. In regard to this clone: The antigen is unknown.

Sequencing input: naive CD4+ T cells from blood. This sequence originates from a woman aged 40 to 50 with type 1 diabetes. The chain employs TRBV9 and TRBJ2-1, with 10 bases identical to TRBD1. For the CDR3, the DNA is TGTGCCAGCAGCTTCTCCGGGACAGGGGTTAATGAGCAGTTCTTC. Residues: CASSFSGTGVNEQFF.